Reported below is one TCR beta chain. These data come from a study of cytotoxic CD8 clonotypes in ibrutinib-treated CLL. The germline V and J ends were trimmed by 1 base and 7 bases, with 11 bases remaining between them. The germline gives CDR1 SGHDT, CDR2 YYEEEE. The CDR3 loop spans 14 amino acids. Profiling relied on immunoSEQ multiplex PCR, and the TCRdb table lists in-frame clones only, not all of them. The table has some 130,000 clones, approximately 83% seen once. This TCR was sampled from a human donor with chronic lymphocytic leukemia. The source was PBMCs, collected after 24 months of ibrutinib treatment. The chain recombines TRBV5-6 with TRBJ1-4; tentatively, D is TRBD1 (5 bases). CDR3 protein: CASSLRGAAEKLFF. In DNA form, the CDR3 reads TGTGCCAGCAGCTTGAGGGGTGCGGCTGAAAAACTGTTTTTT.